This T cell receptor beta chain was retrieved from a study of CD4 T cells in relation to SARS-CoV-2 and coronaviruses. Study-level results: In 55% to 75% of donors, memory CD4+ clonotypes crossrecognized SARS-CoV-2 and at least one common cold coronavirus spike.

Germline lookup yields CDR1 SGHVS and CDR2 FNYEAQ. The CDR3 has 11 amino acids. Trimming shortened V by 8 bases and J by 2 bases, and 6 bases separated the two germline ends. Assay used: immunoSEQ multiplex PCR; TCRdb lists only in-frame clones, some missing. The sample lists approximately 24,000 clones, around four fifths occurring once. CD4+ T cells from unexposed donors were obtained before the COVID-19 pandemic (2011-2018). Isolation of CD4+ T cells took place after about 9 days in culture. Of note for this clone: Its antigen is unidentified.

The clonotype comes from a human donor in good health. The sequenced material came from CD4+ T cells from PBMCs, cultured in vitro. The chain uses TRBV7-6 and TRBJ2-5, with D tentatively TRBD1 (5 bases). CDR3 residues: CASSGQETQYF. The CDR3 DNA reads as TGTGCCAGCTCAGGGCAAGAGACCCAGTACTTC.